This TCR beta chain was captured by sequencing in a study of shared clonotypes between healthy human individuals (dated by TCRdb to about 2020). Looking at the study overall: The cohort included three men and a couple of women between 18 and 49 years of age. Libraries were prepared and TCR repertoires were sequenced by different laboratories using diverse techniques, in order to increase sequencing depth and limit assay-specific biases. To estimate repertoire size and how much clonotypes are shared between individuals, the study performed deep sequencing of blood TCR repertoires from a few healthy adults. Per donor, three plates each were used for CD4 naive and CD4 memory, two for CD8 naive, and one for CD8 memory. Between about 0.85 and 10 billion PBMCs per donor were obtained by leukapheresis.

The germline V gene provides CDR1 SGHTA and CDR2 FQGNSA. V is shortened by 7 bases, J by 6 bases, and the region joining them spans 19 bases. The CDR3 goes from the cysteine to the phenylalanine over 14 residues. Just the 42-base CDR3 DNA is kept, in frame starting at base 1. CD8 naive samples were obtained by positive selection for CCR7 among CD45RO-negative cells, yielding a CD45RA+CCR7+ population from which TemRA cells were excluded. The donors were healthy, HIV-negative adults who had no recently reported acute infections or vaccinations. Only Caucasian adults living in Nashville, Tennessee, USA were represented among the donors. After blood collection by leukapheresis, PBMCs were isolated using Ficoll-Histopaque density gradient centrifugation and then cryopreserved in the vapor phase of liquid nitrogen. Analytical flow cytometry was used to check the purity and quantity of every magnetically sorted T cell population. Genomic DNA was isolated from each sorted fraction and quantified by UV absorbance on a Nanodrop 2000c.

Paper-wide results and their limitations: Incomplete sequencing was indicated by rarefaction of sorted-subset datasets, despite the large sequencing depth. Pairwise subsampling led to the expectation that sequencing depth would affect the degree of clonotype sharing among donors. Clonotypes shared by all four sorted-subset donors showed higher generation probabilities than non-shared clonotypes. Only blood was sampled, and tissue TCR repertoires likely differ from those in blood. Across a handful of donors, about 5% of naive CD4, around 3.3% of naive CD8, 2.3% of memory CD4, and about 0.44% of memory CD8 clonotypes were shared. Because the study included only a small number of donors, the genetic and exposure-history diversity represented was limited. Naive subsets generally had larger estimated clonotype richness than memory subsets did.

This clone was recorded only once. This receptor's antigen is unknown. The record has no base qualities; no much larger clone is one base away. Using the deep immunoSEQ assay, TCR CDR3 regions were amplified from genomic DNA by multiplex PCR. Extracted genomic DNA from each cell subset was distributed evenly across all wells of several immunoSEQ 96-well plates, and each plate was treated as a replicate. For sorted subsets, 150 to 200 ng genomic DNA, equal to 30,000 or so T cell genomes, was loaded into each replicate PCR. The purified libraries were quantified using a Qubit 3.0 fluorometer, sized with a Bioanalyzer 2100, and then quantified again using the KAPA Library Quantification kit. A separate single-read 150-cycle Illumina NextSeq 550 flow cell was used to sequence each immunoSEQ 96-well plate. In the original analysis: The immunoSEQ output contained only junctional sequences without quality scores, so filtering could not match that applied to full-length reads. To assign V/J genes and CDR3, sequences were annotated against IMGT germline references using PyIR, a Python wrapper for IgBLAST v1.9. Reads were filtered out if the reads had weak V/J assignments (E-value above 1e-6), no CDR3, stop codons, out-of-frame junctions, or ambiguous translated residues. V3J clonotypes were defined as sequences sharing an identical inferred V gene, J gene, and CDR3 amino acid sequence. To compute the percentage overlap between repertoires, the number of shared unique clonotypes was divided by the size of the smaller repertoire. Repertoire richness was assessed with RTK rarefaction, the Chao1 estimator, and Recon v2.1 estimates of unobserved clonotypes. Generation probabilities for all TCRbeta clonotypes obtained by the gDNA method from a handful of donors were computed using OLGA. Held by TCRdb, this immuneACCESS table contains in-frame sequences only and omits some clones. Under half of the omission traces to an unresolved V gene where checked; the cause of the rest is unknown. V, J and clone size are taken as reported in that table, and D and trimming were inferred from the DNA itself. For this sample the table gives over 2,000,000 clones, of which about 94% were detected only once. The ten most abundant clones make up less than 2% of the sample.

This TCR was recovered from a man in his late teens or twenties in good health. Some clones in this sample may be carry-over from other donors' samples. Recombination linked TRBV7-2 to TRBJ2-7; the D gene cannot be named for sure. The sequencing input was naive CD8+ T cells from PBMCs. Taken with the paper, the label for cell subset or site translates to: CD45RA+CCR7+. The CDR3: CASTSVSLSREQYF. The nucleotides read TGTGCCAGCACCTCTGTTAGTCTCTCCCGCGAGCAGTACTTC.